The next 11 T cell receptor beta chains were all read from a single sample in a study of blood T cell repertoires in COVID-19. The table came from immunoSEQ multiplex PCR; TCRdb's copy has only in-frame clones and leaves some out. The repertoire holds around 250,000 clones, with 70% to 90% as singletons. The sequenced material came from PBMCs or T cells enriched from blood (not recorded which). The receptors come from a woman aged 45 to 65 with acute COVID-19.

The chain joins TRBV6-5 to TRBJ1-5, with D possibly being TRBD1 (5 bases). Trimming took off 0 bases at V and 4 bases at J, with 10 bases between the two ends. Germline V gene sequence: CDR1 MNHEY, CDR2 SVGAGI. The CDR3 totals 15 residues. The CDR3 sequence: CASSYSIAGNQPQHF. The CDR3 bases are TGTGCCAGCAGTTACTCGATCGCAGGGAATCAGCCCCAGCATTTT.

As to this clone: A junction end diverges from the germline sequence, so it may reflect a read error. CDR3 protein: CAISEAGDRAQKF. The CDR3 region has the DNA TGTGCCATCAGTGAGGCCGGGGACAGGGCACAAAAGTTC. V is TRBV10-3 and J is TRBJ2-7; 9 bases match TRBD1. This CDR3 spans 13 amino acids. CDR1 and CDR2 from the germline V gene are ENHRY and SYGVKD.

J is TRBJ2-5 and V is TRBV20-1; no reliable D call. The CDR3 covers 10 residues. V lost 6 bases to trimming and J lost 2 bases, with 4 bases between them. Germline assignment: CDR1 DFQATT and CDR2 SNEGSKA (reference sequence). The CDR3: CSAIQETQYF. The CDR3 coding sequence is TGCAGTGCCATTCAAGAGACCCAGTACTTC.

The chain recombines TRBV5-8 with TRBJ2-7, with D possibly being TRBD2 (5 bases). The ends were cut back, 4 bases at V and 3 bases at J, with 14 bases in the middle. The length of the CDR3 is 14 residues. The germline gives CDR1 SGHTS, CDR2 YDEGEE. CDR3 sequence: CASSRTGSLYEQYF. The CDR3 region has the DNA TGTGCCAGCAGCCGGACGGGATCTCTCTACGAGCAGTACTTC.

The chain recombines TRBV19 with TRBJ1-2; a weak D match, TRBD1 (5 bases). V lost 6 bases to trimming and J lost 0 bases, with 11 bases between them. Germline-derived CDR1 and CDR2 are LNHDA and SQIVND (reference sequence). This CDR3 has 14 residues. The CDR3 DNA follows: TGTGCCAGTAGACGACAGTTTCCTAACTATGGCTACACCTTC. It yields the protein CASRRQFPNYGYTF.

This clone was counted at least ten times. This chain joins TRBV2 and TRBJ1-2; D gene uncertain. Germline-derived CDR1 and CDR2 are SNHLY and FYNNEI. Trimming stripped 2 bases from V and 2 bases from J, with 9 bases between. The CDR3 contains 14 residues. CDR3 nucleotides: TGTGCCAGCAGTGAACAGGCCCTAAACTATGGCTACACCTTC. Residues: CASSEQALNYGYTF. Filled out from reference TRBV2 and TRBJ1-2, the complete variable domain reads EPEVTQTPSHQVTQMGQEVILRCVPISNHLYFYWYRQILGQKVEFLVSFYNNEISEKSEIFDDQFSVERPDGSNFTLKIRSTKLEDSAMYFCASSEQALNYGYTFGSGTRLTVV.

This clone appeared a single time. The V call is TRBV5-4, the J call TRBJ2-1, with D possibly TRBD2 on 7 matching bases. Looked up from germline, CDR1 is SGHNT and CDR2 is YYREEE (reference sequence). V was cut by 4 bases and J by 8 bases, with 13 bases left in between. The CDR3 is 13 residues long. CDR3 protein: CASSGGGRDEQFF. The CDR3 DNA reads as TGTGCCAGCAGCGGGGGGGGCCGGGATGAGCAGTTCTTC.

J is TRBJ2-7 and V is TRBV5-4; the match to TRBD1 covers 9 bases. The CDR3 length is 14 residues. After removal of 0 bases from V and 7 bases from J, the junction contained 5 bases not matched to a gene. Germline V gene lookup returns CDR1 SGHNT and CDR2 YYREEE (reference sequence). The DNA for the CDR3 is TGTGCCAGCAGCTTGGGGGGACAGGGTAAGGAGCAGTACTTC. Residues: CASSLGGQGKEQYF.

V usage is TRBV7-9 and J usage is TRBJ1-1; D uncertain. V was clipped by 3 bases and J by 2 bases, with 10 bases between them. Germline V gene sequence: CDR1 SEHNR, CDR2 FQNEAQ (reference sequence). The CDR3 extends over 14 amino acids. The CDR3 region is CASSFGNQNTEAFF. In DNA form, the CDR3 reads TGTGCCAGCAGCTTCGGGAATCAAAACACTGAAGCTTTCTTT.

This clone was counted between two and nine times. The CDR3 spells CAIRPSGSVNTEAFF. In DNA, the CDR3 is TGTGCCATCCGACCCTCGGGGAGCGTGAACACTGAAGCTTTCTTT. The genes are TRBV10-3 and TRBJ1-1; D is ambiguous. Trimming cost V 8 bases and J 0 bases, with 16 bases left between them. The CDR3 contains 15 residues. The germline gives CDR1 ENHRY, CDR2 SYGVKD.

The rearrangement uses TRBV4-1 and TRBJ1-2; D is possibly TRBD1 (5 bases). CDR1 MGHRA and CDR2 YSYEKL come from the germline V gene. The CDR3 has 15 amino acids. The ends were cut back, 3 bases at V and 4 bases at J, with 15 bases in the middle. CDR3 in DNA: TGCGCCAGCAGCCAGATACAGGCCACGGTCTATGGCTACACCTTC. It translates to CASSQIQATVYGYTF.